Below, 22 T cell receptor beta chains from the same sample are listed, as sequenced in a study of radiation and T cells in renal cell carcinoma. Libraries were prepared by immunoSEQ multiplex PCR; TCRdb keeps only in-frame clonotypes and omits some of them. The data contain about 78,000 clones, about 89% of them singletons. The time point: blood 4 weeks post-SBRT, at nephrectomy. Treatment reported: 15 Gy SBRT to primary tumor, nephrectomy 4 weeks later. The sample consisted of blood, taken from a patient whose treatment included radiotherapy and nephrectomy. The receptors were sampled from a woman in her 70s with renal cell carcinoma.

The chain combines TRBV6-5 with TRBJ1-3, with D tentatively TRBD1 (6 bases). This CDR3 contains 14 residues. Germline V gene data show CDR1 as MNHEY and CDR2 as SVGAGI. The germline V and J ends were trimmed by 4 bases and 2 bases, with 9 bases remaining between them. CDR3: CASSSTGTGNTIYF. The CDR3, as DNA: TGTGCCAGCAGTTCCACAGGGACTGGAAACACCATATATTTT.

This rearrangement joins TRBV5-4 to TRBJ2-1; 10 bases agree with TRBD2. This CDR3 contains 16 residues. Germline trimming cut 4 bases from V and 0 bases from J; bases unmatched to any gene: 4. The germline V gene encodes CDR1 SGHNT and CDR2 YYREEE (reference sequence). CDR3 bases: TGTGCCAGCAGCGCAAGCGGGGGGGCCTCCTACAATGAGCAGTTCTTC. Its translation is CASSASGGASYNEQFF.

This chain uses TRBV10-3 with TRBJ1-4; D gene uncertain. The CDR3 covers 15 residues. Germline V gene lookup returns CDR1 ENHRY and CDR2 SYGVKD. V was trimmed by 0 bases and J by 5 bases, leaving 10 bases between them. The CDR3 sequence is CAISESTGVNEKLFF. The CDR3 DNA sequence: TGTGCCATCAGTGAGTCGACCGGGGTGAATGAAAAACTGTTTTTT.

This chain uses TRBV29-1 with TRBJ2-1, with TRBD2 identical over 14 bases. The J segment lost 7 bases and the V segment lost 4 bases, leaving 6 bases of the junction unmatched. This CDR3 is built from 15 residues. CDR1 SQVTM and CDR2 ANQGSEA come from the germline V gene. The CDR3, as DNA: TGCAGCGTTGGGACTAGCGGGGGGTGGAGGAATGAGCAGTTCTTC. Amino acid sequence: CSVGTSGGWRNEQFF.

CDR3 sequence (DNA): TGTGCCAGCAGCTTGGACAGGGGAAATGAAAAACTGTTTTTT. Amino acids: CASSLDRGNEKLFF. The genes are TRBV7-2 and TRBJ1-4; the match to TRBD1 covers 9 bases. Germline V lookup: CDR1 SGHTA, CDR2 FQGNSA. This CDR3 is 14 amino acids long. With 3 bases clipped from V and 5 bases from J, the junction kept 1 base outside the gene matches.

The chain has TRBV27 and TRBJ1-6, with 7 nucleotides matching TRBD1. The CDR3 is 16 residues long. J lost 9 bases, V lost 2 bases, and 10 bases had no gene match. Looked up from germline, CDR1 is MNHEY and CDR2 is SMNVEV (reference sequence). CDR3: CASSLRTGQWGSPLHF. CDR3 in DNA: TGTGCCAGCAGTTTAAGGACAGGCCAGTGGGGTTCACCCCTCCACTTT.

This rearrangement joins TRBV5-1 to TRBJ2-3, with 8 nucleotides matching TRBD1. In germline, CDR1 is SGHRS, CDR2 YFSETQ. V lost 4 bases to trimming and J lost 2 bases; unmatched junction nucleotides: 3. This CDR3 has 14 residues. The CDR3 DNA reads TGCGCCAGCAGCCCGGGACAGGTCACAGATACGCAGTATTTT. Encoded protein: CASSPGQVTDTQYF. The whole variable domain, remainder taken from reference TRBV5-1 and TRBJ2-3, is KAGVTQTPRYLIKTRGQQVTLSCSPISGHRSVSWYQQTPGQGLQFLFEYFSETQRNKGNFPGRFSGRQFSNSRSEMNVSTLELGDSALYLCASSPGQVTDTQYFGPGTRLTVL.

The V and J genes are TRBV4-1 and TRBJ2-5; D not resolved. Trimming stripped 1 base from V and 1 base from J, with 7 bases between. CDR1 and CDR2 from the germline V gene are MGHRA and YSYEKL. CDR3 length: 14 amino acids. The CDR3 DNA reads as TGCGCCAGCAGCCAAGGGAGCCTCCAAGAGACCCAGTACTTC. It yields the protein CASSQGSLQETQYF.

This chain uses TRBV15 with TRBJ2-2, with D tentatively TRBD1 (6 bases). Trimming cost V 4 bases and J 1 base, with 10 bases left between them. The CDR3 is made up of 15 amino acids. The germline V gene encodes CDR1 LNHNV and CDR2 YYDKDF (reference sequence). The CDR3 DNA follows: TGTGCCACCAGCACCGGGACAAGGAACACCGGGGAGCTGTTTTTT. Translating it yields CATSTGTRNTGELFF.

The V gene is TRBV10-2, the J gene TRBJ1-5; TRBD1 is a possible D gene (5 bases). The V and J ends lost 0 bases and 2 bases respectively, with 5 bases between them. The CDR3 covers 14 residues. Germline-derived CDR1 and CDR2 are WSHSY and SAAADI. The CDR3, as DNA: TGCGCCAGCAGTGAGTCAGGGGGCAATCAGCCCCAGCATTTT. Translating gives CASSESGGNQPQHF.

The DNA for the CDR3 is TGTGCCAGTAGCACCACCGGGACAAGGTCCCACCTGACCTTC. Translated, it gives CASSTTGTRSHLTF. The rearrangement links TRBV19 to TRBJ1-2, with D maybe TRBD1 (6 bases). This CDR3 spans 14 amino acids. In germline, CDR1 is LNHDA, CDR2 SQIVND (reference sequence). The ends were cut back, 6 bases at V and 14 bases at J, with 25 bases in the middle. The whole variable domain, filled in from reference TRBV19 and TRBJ1-2, reads DGGITQSPKYLFRKEGQNVTLSCEQNLNHDAMYWYRQDPGQGLRLIYYSQIVNDFQKGDIAEGYSVSREKKESFPLTVTSAQKNPTAFYLCASSTTGTRSHLTFGSGTRLTVV.

This clone showed up just once. The chain joins TRBV9 to TRBJ2-6, with D possibly being TRBD1 or TRBD2 (5 bases each). The CDR3 sequence is 16 residues long. The V and J ends lost 5 bases and 0 bases respectively, with 12 bases between them. Germline loops: CDR1 SGDLS, CDR2 YYNGEE. This CDR3 is CASSRGRISGANVLTF. CDR3 DNA: TGTGCCAGCAGTAGGGGACGGATCTCTGGGGCCAACGTCCTGACTTTC.

This chain uses TRBV6-5 with TRBJ1-2; D gene ambiguous. The germline V gene has CDR1 MNHEY and CDR2 SVGAGI. V was clipped by 2 bases and J by 8 bases, with 15 bases between them. The CDR3 extends over 14 amino acids. The CDR3 sequence is CASSYITVGGGYTF. The CDR3 region has the DNA TGTGCCAGCAGTTACATAACGGTGGGAGGAGGCTACACCTTC.

In its sample, this clone was seen a few times. This CDR3 is CASSEGTAREAFF. CDR3 bases: TGCGCCAGCAGCGAAGGGACAGCCCGTGAAGCTTTCTTT. The chain links TRBV5-1 to TRBJ1-1; 7 nucleotides match TRBD1. This CDR3 contains 13 residues. V lost 4 bases, J lost 7 bases, and 7 bases stayed unmatched. Germline V gene sequence: CDR1 SGHRS, CDR2 YFSETQ.

The rearrangement joins TRBV6-6 to TRBJ2-3; D is ambiguous. The CDR3 has 12 residues. Germline-derived CDR1 and CDR2 are MNHNY and SVGAGI (reference sequence). Trimming stripped 10 bases from V and 0 bases from J, with 8 bases between. CDR3 residues: CATTDSTDTQYF. DNA for the CDR3: TGTGCCACCACAGATAGCACAGATACGCAGTATTTT.

The V and J genes are TRBV6-1 and TRBJ1-2, with a weak D call TRBD1 (5 bases). CDR3 size: 15 residues. From germline, CDR1 is MNHNS and CDR2 SASEGT. V shed 2 bases and J shed 6 bases, with 16 bases lying between them. CDR3 protein: CASSEREGREDGYTF. The CDR3, as DNA: TGTGCCAGCAGTGAAAGGGAGGGCAGGGAGGATGGCTACACCTTC.

This rearrangement joins TRBV4-3 to TRBJ2-1; no clear D. The length of the CDR3 is 12 residues. Between the trimmed V and J ends, which lost 2 bases and 8 bases, there was a span of 7 bases. CDR1 is LGHNA, CDR2 YSLEER, per germline. The DNA for the CDR3 is TGCGCCAGCAGCCAATACGGAGATGAGCAGTTCTTC. Its translation: CASSQYGDEQFF.

The chain recombines TRBV2 with TRBJ2-6; D is possibly TRBD2 (6 bases). The CDR3 has 18 amino acids. CDR1 SNHLY and CDR2 FYNNEI come from the germline V gene. V lost 4 bases and J 0 bases, leaving 16 bases between the germline ends. Written as DNA, the CDR3 is TGTGCCAGCAGTGTTAGTGAGGAGGGTTACTCTGGGGCCAACGTCCTGACTTTC. This sequence encodes CASSVSEEGYSGANVLTF.

The chain employs TRBV15 and TRBJ2-5, with unresolved D. CDR3 length: 14 amino acids. The germline V and J ends were trimmed by 5 bases and 2 bases, with 12 bases remaining between them. Per germline, CDR1 LNHNV and CDR2 YYDKDF (reference sequence). CDR3: CATSRKAQQETQYF. The DNA for the CDR3 is TGTGCCACCAGCCGAAAAGCGCAGCAAGAGACCCAGTACTTC.

V and J are TRBV1 and TRBJ2-2; no DNA check was done on the table's D call, TRBD2. TRBV1 is a listed pseudogene. The CDR3 covers 18 residues. CDR3 bases: TGCACCAGCAGCCAAGGATTAGCGGAAGCGGGGGGGCCCGGGGAGCTGTTTTTT. Translating gives CTSSQGLAEAGGPGELFF.

This clone was counted once. V and J are TRBV9 and TRBJ2-1; D might be TRBD1 (5 bases). The CDR3 consists of 16 residues. Trimming pared 4 bases from V and 4 bases from J, leaving 18 bases between. CDR1 is SGDLS, CDR2 YYNGEE, per germline. The CDR3 sequence is CASSFSDIGRYNEQFF. CDR3 in DNA: TGTGCCAGCAGCTTTTCGGACATCGGTAGGTACAATGAGCAGTTCTTC.

The chain uses TRBV30 and TRBJ1-3, with D unclear. Trimming pared 4 bases from V and 0 bases from J, leaving 10 bases between. This CDR3 is 14 amino acids long. Germline CDR1 is GTSNPN and CDR2 is SVGIG (reference sequence). CDR3 coding DNA: TGTGCCTGGACACCCTTTAGCTCTGGAAACACCATATATTTT. It translates to CAWTPFSSGNTIYF.